This T cell receptor (beta chain) was recovered during a study of cytomegalovirus exposure and HLA in healthy donors. The overall study: The early release's HLA-typed donors yielded about 85 million unique TCRs. Study-wide results and caveats: Overall, roughly 160 TCR beta chains were annotated as cytomegalovirus-associated. As a later analysis showed, a missense DCLRE1C variant was linked to trimming of TCR beta V- and J-genes.

J gave up 7 bases and V 9 bases, and 2 bases lay outside the gene matches. CDR1 ENHRY and CDR2 SYGVKD come from the germline V gene. The CDR3 totals 13 residues. Turning to this clone: Its cognate antigen is unknown.

A multiplex PCR was run with 60 Vbeta primers and 13 Jbeta primers. This table comes from immunoSEQ multiplex PCR, and its TCRdb copy is limited to in-frame clones, with some not included. The profile shows 150,000 to 250,000 clones, around 83% of them singletons. All the people who gave samples were healthy bone marrow donors. The sequenced sample was PBMCs. The chain combines TRBV10-3 with TRBJ2-1, with 14 bases aligning to TRBD2. This clonotype originated in a woman aged 50 to 60 in good health and CMV-seropositive. The CDR3, as DNA: TGTGCCATGGGGACTAGCGGGAGTAATGAGCAGTTCTTC. Amino acids: CAMGTSGSNEQFF.